This TCR beta chain was documented in a study of cytomegalovirus exposure and HLA in healthy donors. This CDR3 region has 17 residues. The germline V gene encodes CDR1 SGHVS and CDR2 FNYEAQ. Trimming shortened V by 5 bases and J by 1 base, and 17 bases separated the two germline ends. PCR involved 60 Vbeta and 13 Jbeta primers. Assay used: immunoSEQ multiplex PCR; TCRdb lists only in-frame clones, some missing. In the table there are 150,000 or so clones, around 68% of which are singletons. The clonotype originates from a man aged 30 to 45 in good health and CMV-seronegative. This rearrangement joins TRBV7-6 to TRBJ2-2; D possibly corresponds to TRBD2 (5 bases). The sample comprised PBMCs. CDR3 nucleotide sequence: TGTGCCAGCAGCAAGGAAAGAGGGCAGATGAACACCGGGGAGCTGTTTTTT. This codes for CASSKERGQMNTGELFF.